This T cell receptor beta chain was captured in a study of cytomegalovirus exposure and HLA in healthy donors. With 60 Vbeta and 13 Jbeta primers, the PCR was carried out. Measured with immunoSEQ multiplex PCR; TCRdb has only the in-frame clones, and not every one. The sample lists about 130,000 clones, approximately 82% occurring once. This CDR3 has 15 amino acids. V shed 2 bases and J shed 0 bases, with 8 bases lying between them. The germline gives CDR1 SGHAT, CDR2 FQNNGV. The sequence was collected from a boy aged 2 to 10 in good health and CMV-seronegative. The sample taken for sequencing was PBMCs. This chain links TRBV11-2 with TRBJ1-5; no reliable D call. CDR3 loop: CASSLSGSSNQPQHF. In nucleotides, the CDR3 is TGTGCCAGCAGCTTAAGCGGCAGTAGCAATCAGCCCCAGCATTTT.